These 26 T cell receptor beta chains originate from one sample sequenced in a study of T cells in Graves' hyperthyroidism and ophthalmopathy. RNA transcripts gave rise to amplified TCR beta CDR3 regions. The HTBI primer set served for first-round RT-PCR of the TCR CDR3. TCRdb recomputed calls from the multiplex PCR reads with MiXCR, one row per CDR3 protein. Of roughly 640,000 distinct CDR3 sequences listed, approximately 15% are singletons. Sequenced input: blood. The source is a woman aged 40 to 55 with Graves' ophthalmopathy.

This clonotype was recorded many times. This chain joins TRBV30 and TRBJ2-7; 9 nucleotides line up with TRBD2. This CDR3 comprises 14 residues. Trimming cost V 0 bases and J 3 bases; bases outside gene matches: 3. The germline gives CDR1 GTSNPN, CDR2 SVGIG (reference sequence). The CDR3, as DNA: TGTGCCTGGAGTGTACCAGCGGGAGGCTACGAGCAGTACTTC. Translation gives CAWSVPAGGYEQYF. Drawing the rest from reference TRBV30 and TRBJ2-7, the complete variable domain is SQTIHQWPATLVQPVGSPLSLECTVEGTSNPNLYWYRQAAGRGLQLLFYSVGIGQISSEVPQNLSASRPQDRQFILSSKKLLLSDSGFYLCAWSVPAGGYEQYFGPGTRLTVT.

In this sample, this clonotype turned up a few times. The chain uses TRBV6-1 and TRBJ1-2; D call uncertain. The CDR3 sequence is 11 residues long. Trimming removed 7 bases from V and 1 base from J, with 4 bases in between. Germline V gene lookup returns CDR1 MNHNS and CDR2 SASEGT. This chain's CDR3 is CASKNNYGYTF. DNA of the CDR3: TGTGCCAGCAAAAATAACTATGGCTACACCTTC.

This clonotype was detected only a few times. The V gene is TRBV6-2 or TRBV6-3, the J gene TRBJ2-2; no clear D. V was cut by 8 bases and J by 3 bases, with 13 bases left in between. Germline CDR1 MNHEY, CDR2 SVGEGT. CDR3 length: 14 residues. The CDR3 here is CASLTEFYTGELFF. In nucleotides, the CDR3 is TGTGCCAGCCTTACGGAATTCTACACCGGGGAGCTGTTTTTT.

This clonotype occurred a few times. The chain couples TRBV5-1 to TRBJ1-1; no clear D gene. V was cut by 4 bases and J by 4 bases, with 17 bases left in between. The length of the CDR3 is 15 residues. Germline lookup yields CDR1 SGHRS and CDR2 YFSETQ. The CDR3 protein is CASSDTRKPFTEAFF. DNA for the CDR3: TGCGCCAGCAGCGATACTAGGAAGCCCTTCACTGAAGCTTTCTTT.

The chain uses TRBV9 and TRBJ1-6, with TRBD1 as a possible D gene (6 bases). This CDR3 spans 15 amino acids. V was shortened by 5 bases and J by 10 bases, with 19 bases between the two germline ends. CDR1 and CDR2 (germline): SGDLS, YYNGEE. In nucleotides, the CDR3 is TGTGCCAGCAGTCCCTTCACAGGGTCCAAATCACCCCTCCACTTT. It encodes CASSPFTGSKSPLHF.

The table lists this clonotype with a few counts. This chain links TRBV30 with TRBJ2-7; the match to TRBD1 covers 8 bases. CDR3 length: 13 residues. Germline CDR1 reads GTSNPN; CDR2 reads SVGIG (reference sequence). V was pared by 0 bases and J by 7 bases, with 5 bases of the junction left unmatched. The CDR3 DNA follows: TGTGCCTGGAGTGTGGGAGACAGGGGAGAGCAGTACTTC. Translating it yields CAWSVGDRGEQYF.

This clonotype has only a few counts. This chain joins TRBV6-1 and TRBJ2-3; D may be TRBD1 (6 bases). Germline CDR1 reads MNHNS; CDR2 reads SASEGT. V shed 5 bases and J shed 0 bases, with 15 bases lying between them. This CDR3 contains 16 residues. DNA of the CDR3: TGTGCCAGCAGTTCCCAGGGGACCCCCAGCACAGATACGCAGTATTTT. Translation gives CASSSQGTPSTDTQYF.

This clonotype was detected only once. The chain employs TRBV18 and TRBJ1-2; D ambiguous. Per germline, CDR1 KGHSH and CDR2 LQKENI. V lost 3 bases and J lost 0, with 8 bases in between. This CDR3 is 14 amino acids long. In DNA, the CDR3 is TGTGCCAGCTCACCCCTCGAAGCTAACTATGGCTACACCTTC. Residues: CASSPLEANYGYTF.

Ten or more counts support this clonotype. The V gene is TRBV2, the J gene TRBJ1-2; TRBD1 aligns across 9 bases. J gave up 7 bases and V 3 bases, and 9 bases lay outside the gene matches. The germline V gene encodes CDR1 SNHLY and CDR2 FYNNEI. The CDR3 is 15 amino acids. CDR3 bases: TGTGCCAGCAGTGAGACAGGGGGAAGTTTGGCTGGCTACACCTTC. It encodes CASSETGGSLAGYTF.

The chain has TRBV6-5 and TRBJ2-7, with a weak D call TRBD2 (7 bases). This CDR3 region has 16 residues. With 2 bases removed from V and 9 bases from J, the gap between germline ends came to 23 bases. Germline V CDR1 and CDR2: MNHEY, SVGAGI. CDR3 protein: CASSYQTAGASGGQYF. CDR3 in DNA: TGTGCCAGCAGTTACCAGACGGCAGGGGCATCGGGGGGGCAGTACTTC.

On this clonotype: Since a much larger clone is just one base distant, this may be a read error. The V call is TRBV20-1, the J call TRBJ2-1; D is undetermined. Germline CDR1 DFQATT, CDR2 SNEGSKA (reference sequence). CDR3 length equals 11 residues. Trimming stripped 6 bases from V and 8 bases from J, with 11 bases between. This chain's CDR3 is CSAAPGDEQFF. The DNA of the CDR3 is TGCAGTGCCGCTCCTGGGGATGAGCAGTTCTTC.

The CDR3 DNA reads TGTGCCAGCAGTGGGCAGGATGATCAGCCCCAGCATTTT. Translated, it gives CASSGQDDQPQHF. The chain couples TRBV6-1 to TRBJ1-5; no clear D. The CDR3 extends over 13 amino acids. The germline gives CDR1 MNHNS, CDR2 SASEGT. V gave up 4 bases and J gave up 5 bases, with 9 bases separating them.

In its sample, this clonotype was seen many times. The chain combines TRBV28 with TRBJ1-1, with no clear D. V was clipped by 1 base and J by 1 base, with 10 bases between them. Germline CDR1 reads MDHEN; CDR2 reads SYDVKM. There are 15 residues in the CDR3. CDR3 sequence: CASSLSAAANTEAFF. For the CDR3, the DNA is TGTGCCAGCAGTTTATCAGCCGCGGCGAACACTGAAGCTTTCTTT.

The V and J genes are TRBV18 and TRBJ1-2; TRBD1 agrees at 7 bases. CDR1 and CDR2 (germline): KGHSH, LQKENI. Germline trimming cut 2 bases from V and 6 bases from J; bases unmatched to any gene: 21. The CDR3 extends over 19 amino acids. This CDR3 reads CASSPSPNLPADRVNGYTF. In DNA form, the CDR3 reads TGTGCCAGCTCACCATCTCCCAACTTACCCGCTGACAGGGTAAATGGCTACACCTTC.

This clonotype was recorded a few times. This chain links TRBV20-1 with TRBJ1-1; D uncertain. CDR1 and CDR2 from the germline V gene are DFQATT and SNEGSKA (reference sequence). There are 12 residues in the CDR3. The V end was cut by 3 bases, the J end by 6 bases, with 11 bases between. The CDR3 nucleotides read TGCAGTGCTAGTGCCAGTCCCCCTGAAGCTTTCTTT. Its translation: CSASASPPEAFF.

This clonotype has only a few counts. The chain joins TRBV19 to TRBJ1-2; 11 bases are a match to TRBD1. This CDR3 spans 13 amino acids. CDR1 is LNHDA and CDR2 is SQIVND in the germline V gene (reference sequence). J was trimmed by 8 bases and V by 7 bases; bases with no gene match: 6. The CDR3, as DNA: TGTGCCAGTACTTGGACAGGGGGCGCAGGCTACACCTTC. Encoded protein: CASTWTGGAGYTF.

The chain couples TRBV29-1 to TRBJ2-5; D might be TRBD1 (5 bases). This CDR3 has 15 residues. Germline CDR1 is SQVTM and CDR2 is ANQGSEA. This chain's CDR3 is CSYLMVLGPQETQYF. The CDR3 nucleotides are TGCAGTTATTTAATGGTTTTGGGGCCGCAGGAGACCCAGTACTTC.

This clonotype was observed many times. The genes are TRBV18 and TRBJ1-5, with a weak D call TRBD1 (6 bases). Germline CDR1 is KGHSH and CDR2 is LQKENI. V dropped 4 bases and J dropped 0 bases, with 13 bases sitting between them. CDR3 length: 16 amino acids. The DNA of the CDR3 is TGTGCCAGCTCACGACAGGAAACTTATAGCAATCAGCCCCAGCATTTT. Translation gives CASSRQETYSNQPQHF.

A remark on this clonotype: Being one base from a much bigger clone, this may be a read error. The chain joins TRBV5-5 to TRBJ1-4; D unresolved. Germline values: CDR1 SGHKS, CDR2 YYEKEE (reference sequence). V was trimmed by 0 bases and J by 3 bases, leaving 9 bases between them. The CDR3 consists of 15 residues. The CDR3 loop is CASSLGTSANEKLFF. CDR3 DNA: TGTGCCAGCAGCTTGGGCACCTCAGCTAATGAAAAACTGTTTTTT.

Ten or more counts support this clonotype. This chain links TRBV20-1 with TRBJ2-1, with TRBD2 as a possible D gene (5 bases). V lost 5 bases, J lost 4 bases, and 15 bases lay in between. Germline V lookup: CDR1 DFQATT, CDR2 SNEGSKA (reference sequence). The CDR3 length is 14 residues. The CDR3 nucleotides read TGCAGTGCTCTAAATGGCGGGTGGTACAATGAGCAGTTCTTC. Protein sequence: CSALNGGWYNEQFF.

This clonotype was found many times. The chain has TRBV20-1 and TRBJ2-1; perhaps D is TRBD1 or TRBD2 (5 bases each). The V gene's germline CDR1 is DFQATT and CDR2 SNEGSKA (reference sequence). Between the trimmed V and J ends, which lost 0 bases and 8 bases, there was a span of 17 bases. The CDR3 consists of 15 residues. The CDR3 sequence: CSARDVGAEVDEQFF. The CDR3 DNA reads TGCAGTGCTAGAGATGTCGGGGCGGAGGTAGATGAGCAGTTCTTC.

This clonotype was found once. V gene TRBV7-2 combines with J gene TRBJ2-7; 11 nucleotides agree with TRBD2. Trimming took 0 bases from V and 6 from J; bases not matched to a gene: 4. The germline V gene encodes CDR1 SGHTA and CDR2 FQGNSA. This CDR3 region has 15 residues. CDR3 residues: CASSLAGTSGGEQYF. CDR3 bases: TGTGCCAGCAGCTTAGCAGGGACTAGCGGAGGCGAGCAGTACTTC. The whole variable domain, remainder taken from reference TRBV7-2 and TRBJ2-7, is GAGVSQSPSNKVTEKGKDVELRCDPISGHTALYWYRQSLGQGLEFLIYFQGNSAPDKSGLPSDRFSAERTGGSVSTLTIQRTQQEDSAVYLCASSLAGTSGGEQYFGPGTRLTVT.

This clonotype has a count of ten or more. CDR3 bases: TGTGCCAGCAGACGCGCCGGAGGGGCAACTAATGAAAAACTGTTTTTT. Protein sequence: CASRRAGGATNEKLFF. The chain carries TRBV2 and TRBJ1-4; weak D call: TRBD1 (5 bases). The CDR3 contains 16 residues. Germline CDR1 is SNHLY and CDR2 is FYNNEI. V lost 6 bases and J lost 0, with 14 bases in between.

This clonotype was counted many times. The chain carries TRBV27 and TRBJ2-1; 8 bases are a match to TRBD2. Trimming took 7 bases from V and 2 from J; bases not matched to a gene: 7. The CDR3 consists of 15 residues. Germline assignment: CDR1 MNHEY and CDR2 SMNVEV (reference sequence). In nucleotides, the CDR3 is TGTGCCAGCAAGGTTGCGGGAGGCCCCTACAATGAGCAGTTCTTC. This sequence encodes CASKVAGGPYNEQFF.

This clonotype has more than one count but fewer than ten. This sequence joins TRBV10-3 and TRBJ2-3, with a tentative D call TRBD1 (5 bases). V lost 4 bases and J 2 bases, leaving 16 bases between the germline ends. The CDR3 runs 16 residues. CDR1 is ENHRY and CDR2 is SYGVKD in the germline V gene. In nucleotides, the CDR3 is TGTGCCATCAGTGGCCCAGACTGGGGCCACACAGATACGCAGTATTTT. It specifies CAISGPDWGHTDTQYF.

This clonotype was counted many times. This chain links TRBV6-1 with TRBJ2-7; possible D gene TRBD1, 5 bases. V was pared by 1 base and J by 4 bases, with 14 bases between. CDR1 MNHNS and CDR2 SASEGT come from the germline V gene. The CDR3 runs 15 residues. CDR3 nucleotides: TGTGCCAGCAGTGAAGTGCAGGGAATTATTTACGAGCAGTACTTC. Amino acid sequence: CASSEVQGIIYEQYF.